What follows describes a single T cell receptor (beta chain). The antigen is unknown. This record belongs to a study of cytomegalovirus exposure and HLA in healthy donors. General study results and limits: According to a later analysis, TCR clusters from the first cohort tended to co-occur in the 110 or so validation repertoires.

Assay: immunoSEQ multiplex PCR; the TCRdb copy retains only in-frame clones and omits some. The sample has 110,000 to 150,000 clones; roughly nine tenths are singletons. This CDR3 comprises 15 residues. Germline V CDR1 and CDR2: MRHNA, SNTAGT. V shed 0 bases, J shed 6 bases, and the junction held 7 bases outside the gene matches. Sample: PBMCs. The rearrangement links TRBV6-4 to TRBJ1-2; 7 bases match TRBD1. The receptor was derived from a man between 18 and 35 years old in good health and CMV-seronegative. CDR3 sequence (DNA): TGTGCCAGCAGTGACTCGTCGACAGGGTGGGATGGCTACACCTTC. Its protein is CASSDSSTGWDGYTF.